The following is a TCR beta chain sequence with its context. No antigen is known for it. The method was immunoSEQ multiplex PCR; TCRdb's version includes in-frame clones alone and lacks a portion of them. The sample has more than 35,000 clones, just under 80% seen once. The data were obtained in a study of T cell responses to AZD1222 COVID-19 vaccine. Broader study findings: Donors were largely white British and mainly female; clonal diversity was possibly underestimated. The repertoires were collected only after the peak T cell response. Spike-specific TCR breadth and depth went up after people got two AZD1222 doses.

V dropped 1 base and J dropped 0 bases, with 6 bases sitting between them. Germline CDR1 reads LGHDT; CDR2 reads YNNKEL (reference sequence). The CDR3 is made up of 14 amino acids. The rearrangement uses TRBV3-1 (or the pseudogene TRBV3-2) and TRBJ1-1; D remains ambiguous. The TCR was taken from an adult who received the MenACWY meningococcal vaccine as a control. This material consisted of peripheral blood, taken 28 days after the second dose of the MenACWY control vaccine. The CDR3 region is CASSQGTLNTEAFF. CDR3 sequence (DNA): TGTGCCAGCAGCCAAGGGACGTTGAACACTGAAGCTTTCTTT.